What follows describes a single T cell receptor beta chain. Antigen specificity is unknown. The junction had 7 bases not matched to a gene; V was cut back by 6 bases and J by 0 bases. Germline CDR1 reads MNHNS; CDR2 reads SASEGT. The CDR3 has 17 residues. These data belong to a study of identical twins. Overall study results and limits: A cross-sectional statistical analysis, not follow-up of the same donors, supported the conclusions. Twin pairs had excess sharing that was weaker in beta out-of-frame sequences.

Every donor was a healthy Caucasian. TCRdb re-called the 5' RACE reads through MiXCR, storing one row per CDR3 protein. The sample lists about 660,000 distinct CDR3 sequences, over 8.5% occurring once. These data were also reused for a study on yellow fever vaccine responses in identical twins.

The chain links TRBV6-1 to TRBJ1-6, with 8 nucleotides matching TRBD1. Sequenced material: PBMCs. This TCR was sampled from a woman under 30 in good health. CDR3 bases: TGTGCCAGCAGAAGCCGGGACAGGAGCTCCTATAATTCACCCCTCCACTTT. Protein sequence: CASRSRDRSSYNSPLHF.